This T cell receptor beta chain stems from a study of patients and donors after allogeneic stem cell transplantation (dated by TCRdb to the early 2020s). The germline V gene (reference sequence) specifies GTSNPN as CDR1 and SVGIG as CDR2. The CDR3 runs 15 amino acids, cysteine and phenylalanine included. Here the CDR3 DNA is all that survives: 45 bases in frame from base 1. Trimming removed 3 bases from V and 7 bases from J, leaving 18 bases between the germline ends. The library was obtained by RT-PCR. The data were produced on a NextSeq 550. Through fastp at Q25 and MiXCR, TCRdb rebuilt clones from the public reads, retaining in-frame beta chains. Rows with one shared CDR3 protein collapse into an entry with the most common genes and DNA. This sample comprises about a million distinct CDR3 sequences, roughly 18% of them detected only once. Together, the top ten hold 5% to 7.5% of the sample. With respect to this clonotype: Its antigen remains unidentified. No quality values exist for individual bases; no much larger clone is one base distant.

Input material: blood, either unsorted or a sorted T cell fraction (not recorded which). The TCR comes from a human donor who was either an allogeneic HSCT recipient or a stem cell or donor lymphocyte infusion donor (not recorded which). It is not recorded whose cells these are; they may come from a transplant donor. The rearranged segments are TRBV30 and TRBJ2-2; a weak D assignment points to TRBD2 (6 bases agree). The CDR3 region has the sequence CAWRKPGVIGGELFF. The DNA reads as follows: TGTGCCTGGAGGAAGCCGGGGGTAATAGGCGGGGAGCTGTTTTTT.